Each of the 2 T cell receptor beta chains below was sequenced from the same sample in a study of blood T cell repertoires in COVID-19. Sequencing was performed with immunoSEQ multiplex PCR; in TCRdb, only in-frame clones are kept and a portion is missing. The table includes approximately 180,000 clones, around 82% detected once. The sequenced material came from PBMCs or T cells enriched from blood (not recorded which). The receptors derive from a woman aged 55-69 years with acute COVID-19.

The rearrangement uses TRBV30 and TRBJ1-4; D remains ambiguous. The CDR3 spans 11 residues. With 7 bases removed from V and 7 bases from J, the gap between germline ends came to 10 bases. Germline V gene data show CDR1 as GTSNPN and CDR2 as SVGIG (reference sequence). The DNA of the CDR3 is TGTGCCTTTCGACATTTTGAAAAACTGTTTTTT. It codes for CAFRHFEKLFF.

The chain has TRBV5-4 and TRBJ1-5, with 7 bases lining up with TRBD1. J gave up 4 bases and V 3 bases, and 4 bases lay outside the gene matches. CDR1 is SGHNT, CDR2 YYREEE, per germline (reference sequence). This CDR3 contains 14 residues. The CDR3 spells CASSSQGTNQPQHF. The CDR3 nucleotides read TGTGCCAGCAGCTCACAGGGGACTAATCAGCCCCAGCATTTT.